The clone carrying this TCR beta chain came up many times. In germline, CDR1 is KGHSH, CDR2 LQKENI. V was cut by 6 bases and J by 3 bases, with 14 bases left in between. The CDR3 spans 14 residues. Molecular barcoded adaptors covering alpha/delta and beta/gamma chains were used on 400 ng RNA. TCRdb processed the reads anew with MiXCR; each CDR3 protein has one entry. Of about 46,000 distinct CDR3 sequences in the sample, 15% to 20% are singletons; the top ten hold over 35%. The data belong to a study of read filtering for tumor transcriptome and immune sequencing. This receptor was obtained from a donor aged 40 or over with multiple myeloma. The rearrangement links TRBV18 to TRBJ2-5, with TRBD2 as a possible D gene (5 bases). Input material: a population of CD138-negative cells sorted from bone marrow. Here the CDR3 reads CASSDPLVEETQYF. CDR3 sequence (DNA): TGTGCCAGCTCGGACCCACTAGTGGAAGAGACCCAGTACTTC.